This T cell receptor beta chain was sequenced during a study of blood T cell repertoires in COVID-19 (dated by TCRdb to the early 2020s). About the investigation overall: The collaborator samples originated in the United States, Italy and Spain and spanned the acute and convalescent phases of COVID-19. Deeply sampled blood TCRbeta repertoires from subjects exposed to, actively infected with, or recovered from COVID-19 were included in the dataset. The prospective study material was composed of cDNA or gDNA derived from T cells, B-cell-depleted T cells, or PBMCs. HLA class I and class II types, where available, came from metadata supplied by the sample provider rather than from assay-based typing. The repertoires were made available in a free public database intended to serve as a resource for research on the immune response to SARS-CoV-2. The samples were drawn from the first 160 participants of the ongoing ImmuneRACE study and from 950 to 1,500 subjects provided by 6 global collaborators. Sample metadata almost always included a de-identified subject ID, COVID-19 status, age in years and sex.

The immunoSEQ Assay, a bias-controlled multiplex PCR, was used to amplify TCRbeta CDR3 regions from genomic DNA. Under the source paper's analysis protocol: Within the assay, amplification of reference gene primers was used to estimate how many nucleated cells each sample contained. To quantify the absolute abundance of each unique TCRbeta CDR3 rearrangement, sequence reads were collapsed and filtered. For each sample, productive Simpson clonality was calculated by taking the square root of Simpson's diversity index across productive rearrangements. In TCRdb, the immuneACCESS table is reduced to in-frame sequences with V and J assigned. These tables do not hold every clone; where another copy was compared, an unresolved V gene accounts for under half, and the others remain unexplained. That table furnishes V, J and clone size, whereas the DNA furnished D and trimming. The sample table lists hundreds of thousands of clones, about 85% of them with a count of one. The ten largest account for roughly 8.5% of the sample.

What the research found in general, with its limitations: The quantity of clinical and demographic metadata differed by source and by participant and was supplied without curation.

V trim: 3 bases; J trim: 2 bases; unmatched bases: 2. Spanning cysteine to phenylalanine, the CDR3 consists of 15 amino acids. Only the CDR3 part of the read is kept: 45 bases, read in frame from the first base. CDR1 is given as SGHRS and CDR2 as YFSETQ, both from the germline V gene. Enrolling through a virtual design, the prospective study's participants ranged in age from roughly 18 to 95 years and lived across approximately 25 United States geographic areas. Cohort assignment in the prospective study relied on participant-reported clinical history from a screening survey and a study questionnaire. Recovered participants in ImmuneRACE Cohort 3 were defined by two consecutive negative NP/OP PCR tests, clearance by a healthcare professional, or resolution of symptoms. Each participant in the prospective study had whole blood, serum and a nasopharyngeal or oropharyngeal swab collected by mobile phlebotomists. Additional blood draws and questionnaires over an approximately 2-month period could optionally be provided by prospective study participants. Prospective study blood samples were shipped either frozen or at room temperature before DNA extraction.

This clone was seen only once. Its target antigen remains unknown. It has no much larger one-base neighbor in the sample; base qualities were not kept. The V and J segments used are TRBV5-1 and TRBJ2-7, and 13 junctional nucleotides match TRBD2. The receptor comes from a woman aged 55-75 years who had recovered from COVID-19. The sample taken for sequencing was PBMCs or T cells enriched from blood (not recorded which). The DNA reads TGCGCCAGCAGCTGGGGGACTAGCGGGGCCTACGAGCAGTACTTC. The translation is CASSWGTSGAYEQYF.